This section outlines one T cell receptor beta chain sequence together with its context. Germline CDR1 SGHTA, CDR2 FQGNSA. Trimming cost V 4 bases and J 6 bases; bases outside gene matches: 3. The CDR3 is made up of 14 amino acids. The data stem from a study of cytomegalovirus exposure and HLA in healthy donors. Libraries were prepared by immunoSEQ multiplex PCR; TCRdb keeps only in-frame clonotypes and omits some of them. Of under 300,000 clones listed, around 87% were seen once; the top ten hold 0.37%. The clonotype was recovered from a woman aged 18-30 years in good health and CMV-seronegative. The genes are TRBV7-2 and TRBJ1-4; 9 bases align to TRBD1. Sequences were obtained from PBMCs. CDR3 bases: TGTGCCAGCAGCTCGGGACAGGGATATGAAAAACTGTTTTTT. This sequence encodes CASSSGQGYEKLFF.